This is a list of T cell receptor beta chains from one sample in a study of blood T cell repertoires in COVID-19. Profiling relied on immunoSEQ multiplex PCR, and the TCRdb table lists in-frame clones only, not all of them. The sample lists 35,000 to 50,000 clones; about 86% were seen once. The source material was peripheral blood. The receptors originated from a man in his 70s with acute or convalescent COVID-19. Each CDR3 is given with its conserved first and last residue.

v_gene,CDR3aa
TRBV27,CASSLSSGGYNEQFF
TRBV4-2,CASSQGEGRMNTEAFF
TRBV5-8,CASSRGLAGQETQYF
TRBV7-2,CASSLLGVDMALHF
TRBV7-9,CASSPRTGWAKNIQYF
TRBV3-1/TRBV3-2,CASSPGGAGAADTQYF
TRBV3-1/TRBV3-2,CASSQPGTDNSPLHF
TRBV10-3,CAISDKGEVDEQYF
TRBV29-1,CSVRDAGQPQHF
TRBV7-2,CASSLVALGPQFF
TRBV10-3,CAISESVQGGRDTQYF
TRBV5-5,CASSLDSRSFDEQFF
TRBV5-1,CASSFGLAGSTDTQYF
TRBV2,CASSERQGGEKLFF
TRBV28,CASSDSSGRIYNEQFF
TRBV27,CASSSIRGFYGYTF
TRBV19,CASDRGGARSNQPQHF
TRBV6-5,CASSYHADRAGNTIYF
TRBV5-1,CASRRTSAQETQYF
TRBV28,CASTLGASSGEKLFF
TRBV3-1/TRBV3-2,CASSQGQADTEAFF
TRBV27,CASREQGAGTDTQYF